This entry lists 30 T cell receptor beta chains sequenced from one sample in a study of T-cell memory formation after mild COVID-19. TCRdb re-called the 5' RACE reads with MiXCR, one entry per CDR3 protein. This repertoire shows around 400,000 distinct CDR3 sequences, roughly a quarter found once; its top ten account for 7% to 9.5%. The sequencing input was PBMCs or a T cell subset sorted from them (not recorded which). Source of these receptors: an adult woman who had mild COVID-19 (a few samples of this study predate the infection). Cell type and time point are not known.

V gene TRBV7-2 combines with J gene TRBJ1-5; D call uncertain. Trimming removed 1 base from V and 2 bases from J, with 9 bases in between. The CDR3 contains 15 residues. Looked up from germline, CDR1 is SGHTA and CDR2 is FQGNSA. The CDR3 DNA sequence: TGTGCCAGCAGCTTAGACGGTTTGGGCAATCAGCCCCAGCATTTT. Amino acids: CASSLDGLGNQPQHF. The complete variable domain, with remaining parts taken from reference TRBV7-2 and TRBJ1-5, reads GAGVSQSPSNKVTEKGKDVELRCDPISGHTALYWYRQSLGQGLEFLIYFQGNSAPDKSGLPSDRFSAERTGGSVSTLTIQRTQQEDSAVYLCASSLDGLGNQPQHFGDGTRLSIL.

This clonotype was counted between two and nine times. The rearrangement links TRBV5-1 to TRBJ2-7; weak D call: TRBD1 (5 bases). CDR1 is SGHRS and CDR2 is YFSETQ in the germline V gene. V was trimmed by 4 bases and J by 5 bases, leaving 19 bases between them. The CDR3 has 15 amino acids. CDR3: CASSPNPRRADEQYF. The CDR3 region has the DNA TGCGCCAGCAGCCCTAACCCGCGCAGGGCTGACGAGCAGTACTTC.

The chain carries TRBV20-1 and TRBJ2-3; 9 bases map to TRBD2. Germline V gene lookup returns CDR1 DFQATT and CDR2 SNEGSKA (reference sequence). V lost 0 bases and J lost 7; bases outside the gene matches: 8. The CDR3 consists of 15 residues. The CDR3 region has the DNA TGCAGTGCTAGAGATATCCAGCGGGGGGACTATACGCAGTATTTT. It is translated as CSARDIQRGDYTQYF.

There are many counts of this clonotype. V usage is TRBV5-1 and J usage is TRBJ2-3, with 8 bases fitting TRBD1. With 3 bases clipped from V and 3 bases from J, the junction kept 9 bases outside the gene matches. The V gene's germline CDR1 is SGHRS and CDR2 YFSETQ. This CDR3 spans 16 amino acids. CDR3 sequence (DNA): TGCGCCAGCAGCTCGGGACAGGTGCTAGGGACAGATACGCAGTATTTT. Amino acids: CASSSGQVLGTDTQYF.

J is TRBJ2-3 and V is TRBV7-2, with a weak D call TRBD1 (5 bases). V lost 5 bases to trimming and J lost 2 bases, with 11 bases between them. CDR3 length equals 14 residues. The germline V gene has CDR1 SGHTA and CDR2 FQGNSA. The CDR3 spells CASSLGHPTDTQYF. The CDR3 DNA is TGTGCCAGCAGCCTCGGACATCCCACAGATACGCAGTATTTT.

The genes are TRBV20-1 and TRBJ2-7, with 9 bases matching TRBD1. V shed 3 bases, J shed 5 bases, and the junction held 8 bases outside the gene matches. The CDR3 is 14 amino acids. Germline loops: CDR1 DFQATT, CDR2 SNEGSKA (reference sequence). The CDR3 DNA follows: TGCAGTGCTAGGGTCTCGGGACAGGGCCACGAGCAGTACTTC. Its protein is CSARVSGQGHEQYF.

This clonotype was counted a few times. The CDR3 DNA sequence: TGCGCCAGCAGCTTGGATGGCGGCCACAATGAGCAGTTCTTC. Translated: CASSLDGGHNEQFF. V is TRBV5-1 and J is TRBJ2-1, with D uncertain. CDR1 is SGHRS, CDR2 YFSETQ, per germline. V was clipped by 0 bases and J by 5 bases, with 9 bases between them. CDR3 size: 14 residues.

The CDR3 nucleotides are TGTGCCAGCAGCTCCCGGGACACTGGATTGGGGACAGATACGCAGTATTTT. This sequence encodes CASSSRDTGLGTDTQYF. The rearrangement joins TRBV7-9 to TRBJ2-3; tentatively, D is TRBD1 (6 bases). Germline V lookup: CDR1 SEHNR, CDR2 FQNEAQ (reference sequence). This CDR3 has 17 residues. V was shortened by 4 bases and J by 3 bases, with 20 bases between the two germline ends.

This clonotype was seen only a few times. The chain carries TRBV7-3 and TRBJ2-3, with D possibly TRBD2 on 5 matching bases. The CDR3 consists of 15 residues. Germline-derived CDR1 and CDR2 are SGHTA and FQGTGA. V was cut by 1 base and J by 5 bases, with 13 bases left in between. CDR3 sequence reads: CASSLNRLARDTQYF. The CDR3, as DNA: TGTGCCAGCAGCTTAAATCGGCTAGCCAGAGATACGCAGTATTTT.

V gene TRBV5-1 combines with J gene TRBJ1-1; D gene ambiguous. Trimming stripped 4 bases from V and 3 bases from J, with 16 bases between. CDR1 is SGHRS and CDR2 is YFSETQ in the germline V gene. This CDR3 has 15 residues. DNA of the CDR3: TGCGCCAGCAGCGGATCTAGTGGAGGAGACACTGAAGCTTTCTTT. It yields the protein CASSGSSGGDTEAFF.

CDR3 in DNA: TGTGCCAGCAGTCCAGGGCTTCGAAACGAGCAGTACTTC. Protein sequence: CASSPGLRNEQYF. This chain uses TRBV7-9 with TRBJ2-7; TRBD1 is a possible D gene (5 bases). Trimming removed 6 bases from V and 5 bases from J, with 14 bases in between. The germline gives CDR1 SEHNR, CDR2 FQNEAQ (reference sequence). This CDR3 has 13 residues.

In its sample, this clonotype was seen a few times. The rearrangement links TRBV12-3 or TRBV12-4 to TRBJ2-4, with 7 bases aligning to TRBD2. Trimming took 6 bases from V and 1 from J; bases not matched to a gene: 21. CDR3 size: 20 residues. The chain's CDR3 is CASSLVVALAGIGAKNIQYF. The CDR3 nucleotides are TGTGCCAGCAGCTTGGTCGTGGCCTTAGCGGGTATTGGGGCCAAAAACATTCAGTACTTC.

The V call is TRBV18, the J call TRBJ2-7, with D possibly being TRBD2 (6 bases). The CDR3 length is 12 residues. The V gene's germline CDR1 is KGHSH and CDR2 LQKENI. V lost 2 bases, J lost 6 bases, and 8 bases lay in between. Here the CDR3 reads CASSPGGPEQYF. CDR3 bases: TGTGCCAGCTCACCAGGAGGGCCCGAGCAGTACTTC.

This chain joins TRBV12-5 and TRBJ2-7; 11 nucleotides match TRBD2. The CDR3 contains 14 residues. The V gene's germline CDR1 is LGHNT and CDR2 FRNRAP. V was clipped by 6 bases and J by 6 bases; unmatched bases: 7. The CDR3: CASGKTSGISEQYF. CDR3 coding DNA: TGTGCTAGTGGGAAGACTAGCGGGATCTCCGAGCAGTACTTC.

This rearrangement joins TRBV3-1 to TRBJ1-3; no definite D call. The germline V gene encodes CDR1 LGHDT and CDR2 YNNKEL (reference sequence). The germline V and J ends were trimmed by 3 bases and 1 base, with 13 bases remaining between them. The CDR3 runs 16 residues. The CDR3 DNA sequence: TGTGCCAGCAGCCAGGGAGTGGCGGCTTCTGGAAACACCATATATTTT. Encoded protein: CASSQGVAASGNTIYF.

The V call is TRBV7-6, the J call TRBJ2-3, with TRBD2 matching over 10 bases. Looked up from germline, CDR1 is SGHVS and CDR2 is FNYEAQ. The CDR3 is 16 residues long. V trimming: 5 bases; J trimming: 2 bases; junction bases outside the gene matches: 7. CDR3 coding DNA: TGTGCCAGCAGCGGGGAAGCGGGGGGGCCCACAGATACGCAGTATTTT. The encoded protein is CASSGEAGGPTDTQYF.

The chain combines TRBV15 with TRBJ2-5; tentative D call: TRBD2 (5 bases). Per the germline V gene, CDR1 is LNHNV and CDR2 is YYDKDF (reference sequence). The CDR3 is 14 residues long. V lost 3 bases, J lost 5 bases, and 13 bases lay in between. The chain's CDR3 is CATSSTRVVETQYF. In nucleotides, the CDR3 is TGTGCCACCAGCAGTACTAGGGTAGTGGAGACCCAGTACTTC. The complete variable domain, with remaining parts taken from reference TRBV15 and TRBJ2-5, reads DAMVIQNPRYQVTQFGKPVTLSCSQTLNHNVMYWYQQKSSQAPKLLFHYYDKDFNNEADTPDNFQSRRPNTSFCFLDIRSPGLGDTAMYLCATSSTRVVETQYFGPGTRLLVL.

The sample holds a few counts of this clonotype. J is TRBJ1-5 and V is TRBV4-1, with D tentatively TRBD1 (6 bases). V was cut by 3 bases and J by 0 bases, with 12 bases left in between. Germline V gene data show CDR1 as MGHRA and CDR2 as YSYEKL. The CDR3 spans 16 residues. Here the CDR3 reads CASSHPGTSSNQPQHF. CDR3 nucleotides: TGCGCCAGCAGCCACCCCGGGACAAGTAGCAATCAGCCCCAGCATTTT.

This chain joins TRBV6-2 or TRBV6-3 and TRBJ2-7; D tentatively reads TRBD1 or TRBD2 (5 bases each). The CDR3 loop spans 15 amino acids. V lost 6 bases, J lost 9 bases, and 24 bases lay in between. In germline, CDR1 is MNHEY, CDR2 SVGEGT. CDR3: CASSLNRDGPKGQYF. The CDR3 region has the DNA TGTGCCAGCAGCCTAAATCGGGACGGACCCAAGGGGCAGTACTTC.

The rearrangement uses TRBV6-5 and TRBJ1-1, with a possible D match to TRBD1 (5 bases). Trimming shortened V by 8 bases and J by 8 bases, and 12 bases separated the two germline ends. CDR1 and CDR2 from the germline V gene are MNHEY and SVGAGI. The CDR3 is made up of 11 amino acids. CDR3 DNA sequence: TGTGCCAGCCGATGGGGGAAAGAAGCTTTCTTT. Its translation: CASRWGKEAFF.

As DNA, the CDR3 is TGTGCCAGCAGTTACTTCTTCGGGTTGGACAATGAGCAGTTCTTC. Amino acids: CASSYFFGLDNEQFF. The chain is built from TRBV6-5 and TRBJ2-1; D call uncertain. CDR3 length: 15 residues. Germline V gives CDR1 MNHEY, CDR2 SVGAGI. The V gene lost 1 base and the J gene lost 5 bases, with 12 bases spanning the gap.

This clonotype was detected a few times. The V gene is TRBV30, the J gene TRBJ1-1; TRBD1 aligns across 8 bases. Germline values: CDR1 GTSNPN, CDR2 SVGIG (reference sequence). This CDR3 contains 13 residues. V lost 3 bases to trimming and J lost 8 bases; unmatched junction nucleotides: 8. In DNA, the CDR3 is TGTGCCTGGAGCCTGACAGGGGCCTGGGAAGCTTTCTTT. This sequence encodes CAWSLTGAWEAFF.

About this clonotype: At one boundary the junction diverges from the germline segment, which might be a read error. The chain is built from TRBV29-1 and TRBJ2-7, with no clear D. This CDR3 contains 11 residues. Germline CDR1 is SQVTM and CDR2 is ANQGSEA. The CDR3 nucleotides read TGCAGAGTTGAAGTCCACTACGAGCAGTACTTC. It yields the protein CRVEVHYEQYF.

The gene calls are TRBV29-1 and TRBJ1-2; D is uncertain. The germline V gene encodes CDR1 SQVTM and CDR2 ANQGSEA. Deletions cut 7 bases from V and 9 bases from J, with 21 bases between. The CDR3 has 13 residues. CDR3 sequence: CSGNPEDRVSYTF. As DNA, the CDR3 is TGCAGCGGCAACCCTGAGGACCGCGTAAGCTACACCTTC.

A few counts support this clonotype. The J gene is TRBJ2-7, the V gene TRBV20-1; 7 nucleotides align to TRBD1. The CDR3 loop spans 13 amino acids. With V trimmed by 3 bases and J by 2 bases, 4 bases remained unmatched. CDR1 DFQATT and CDR2 SNEGSKA come from the germline V gene (reference sequence). CDR3 sequence: CSARRGQTYEQYF. The CDR3 DNA reads as TGCAGTGCTAGGAGGGGGCAGACCTACGAGCAGTACTTC.

The chain is built from TRBV3-1 and TRBJ2-7; 12 positions agree with TRBD2. The CDR3 has 15 residues. Unmatched junction bases numbered 3, after V lost 4 bases and J lost 2 bases. Germline values: CDR1 LGHDT, CDR2 YNNKEL (reference sequence). In nucleotides, the CDR3 is TGTGCCAGCAGCCCCGCTAGCGGGGGGGCCTACGAGCAGTACTTC. Protein: CASSPASGGAYEQYF.

This rearrangement joins TRBV18 to TRBJ2-7; D possibly corresponds to TRBD2 (5 bases). From germline, CDR1 is KGHSH and CDR2 LQKENI. The CDR3 has 16 residues. Trimming left V 3 bases short and J 0 bases short, with 15 bases between. CDR3 region: CASSPYGNSVSYEQYF. The CDR3 coding sequence is TGTGCCAGCTCACCCTACGGGAACTCTGTCTCCTACGAGCAGTACTTC.

This clonotype came up a few times. The chain carries TRBV12-3 or TRBV12-4 and TRBJ2-7, with D possibly matching TRBD1 (7 bases). Trimming took 6 bases from V and 2 from J, leaving 14 bases between them. The CDR3 contains 14 residues. The CDR3 sequence is CASSRGTDPYEQYF. CDR3 nucleotides: TGTGCCAGCAGCCGCGGGACAGACCCCTACGAGCAGTACTTC.

The chain carries TRBV18 and TRBJ2-3; 7 nucleotides match TRBD1. Germline CDR1 is KGHSH and CDR2 is LQKENI. V lost 5 bases and J lost 0; bases outside the gene matches: 11. The CDR3 contains 17 residues. The CDR3 reads CASSRRQGRTSTDTQYF. Written as DNA, the CDR3 is TGTGCCAGCTCAAGAAGACAGGGAAGGACTAGCACAGATACGCAGTATTTT. The full variable domain, completed using reference TRBV18 and TRBJ2-3, is NAGVMQNPRHLVRRRGQEARLRCSPMKGHSHVYWYRQLPEEGLKFMVYLQKENIIDESGMPKERFSAEFPKEGPSILRIQQVVRGDSAAYFCASSRRQGRTSTDTQYFGPGTRLTVL.

This clonotype was counted only a few times. The chain couples TRBV24-1 to TRBJ2-1; 12 positions agree with TRBD2. Germline-derived CDR1 and CDR2 are KGHDR and SFDVKD. This CDR3 region has 15 residues. The trim removed 8 bases at V and 7 bases at J, leaving 8 bases unmatched. This chain's CDR3 is CATTTSGGGRNEQFF. DNA of the CDR3: TGTGCCACCACGACTAGCGGGGGCGGCAGGAATGAGCAGTTCTTC.